Included here is one T cell receptor beta chain sequence, with context. The antigen it recognizes is unknown. No per-base quality is available; no much larger clone lies one base away. These data are taken from a study of blood T cell repertoires in COVID-19 (dated by TCRdb to 2020 to 2021). About the investigation overall: The collaborator samples originated in the United States, Italy and Spain and spanned the acute and convalescent phases of COVID-19. The dataset comprised deeply sampled blood TCRbeta repertoires from subjects exposed to, actively infected with, or recovered from COVID-19. The prospective study material was composed of cDNA or gDNA derived from T cells, B-cell-depleted T cells, or PBMCs. The repertoires were released in a freely available public database meant as a resource for research on the immune response to SARS-CoV-2. HLA class I and class II types, where available, came from metadata supplied by the sample provider rather than from assay-based typing. The samples were drawn from the first 160 participants of the ongoing ImmuneRACE study and from 1,254 subjects provided by 6 global collaborators. A de-identified subject ID, COVID-19 status, age in years and sex were almost always included in the sample metadata. The research as a whole found: The amount of clinical and demographic metadata varied by source and participant and was provided uncurated.

Each collaborating institution followed its own protocols to collect whole blood in K2EDTA tubes. For TCRbeta analysis, collaborators shipped samples as frozen whole blood, isolated PBMCs, or DNA extracted from either of those sample types. The immunoSEQ Assay, a bias-controlled multiplex PCR, was used to amplify TCRbeta CDR3 regions from genomic DNA. Under the source paper's analysis protocol: The number of nucleated cells in each sample was estimated by amplification of reference gene primers within the assay. Sequence reads were collapsed and filtered to measure the absolute abundance of every unique TCRbeta CDR3 rearrangement. For each sample, productive Simpson clonality was calculated as the square root of Simpson's diversity index over productive rearrangements. Held by TCRdb, this immuneACCESS table contains in-frame sequences only and omits some clones. Under half of the omission traces to an unresolved V gene where checked; the cause of the rest is unknown. The V and J calls and clone size come from that table; D and trimming were worked out from the DNA. The sample contains tens of thousands of clones, roughly four fifths of them found a single time. The ten largest clones take up 8.8% of the sample.

From a lookup of the germline V gene (reference sequence), CDR1 and CDR2 are GTSNPN and SVGIG. The germline ends are 11 bases apart after V is trimmed by 4 bases and J by 2 bases. From the cysteine through the phenylalanine, the CDR3 covers 13 amino acids. CDR3 DNA is the only sequence kept; it has 39 bases, read in frame from the first base. The clonotype was recovered from a man aged 60 to 69 with acute or convalescent COVID-19. The V and J genes are TRBV30 and TRBJ1-2, with TRBD1 tentatively as D gene (5 bases match). The sequencing sample was made of peripheral blood. In nucleotide form, the sequence is TGTGCCTGGATCGGGGGGACGAACTATGGCTACACCTTC. Its amino acids are CAWIGGTNYGYTF.